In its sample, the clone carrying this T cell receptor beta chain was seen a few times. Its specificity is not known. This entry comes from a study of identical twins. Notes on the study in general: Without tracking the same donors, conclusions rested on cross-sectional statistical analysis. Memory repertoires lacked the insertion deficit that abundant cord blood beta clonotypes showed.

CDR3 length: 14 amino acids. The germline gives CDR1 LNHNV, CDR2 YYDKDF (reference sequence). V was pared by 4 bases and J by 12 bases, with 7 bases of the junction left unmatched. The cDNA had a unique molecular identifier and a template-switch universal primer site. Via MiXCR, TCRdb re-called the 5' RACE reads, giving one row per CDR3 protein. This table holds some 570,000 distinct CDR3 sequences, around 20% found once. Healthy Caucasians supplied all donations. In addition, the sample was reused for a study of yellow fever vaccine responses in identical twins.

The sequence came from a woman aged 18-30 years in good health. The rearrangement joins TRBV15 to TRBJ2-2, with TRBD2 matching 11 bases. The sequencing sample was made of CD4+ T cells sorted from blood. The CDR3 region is CATSTGTSGNKLFF. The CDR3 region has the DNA TGTGCCACCAGCACCGGGACTAGCGGAAATAAGCTGTTTTTT.